The rows below give T cell receptor beta chains drawn from one sample of a study of regulatory dendritic cells for organ transplantation. Repertoires were generated with immunoSEQ multiplex PCR, while TCRdb's copy carries only in-frame clones and drops some. The profile shows approximately 22,000 clones, roughly 85% of them singletons. Antigens for these TCRs are unknown. Sequencing input: naive CD4+ T cells from blood cultured with regulatory dendritic cells. Source of these receptors: a human donor in good health. Both conserved end residues are part of each CDR3. D genes are given only for firm matches. Size is stated for part of the rows, as once, few or many counts, or as a class when the clone is expanded.

abundance | j_gene | v_gene | d_gene | CDR3aa | CDR3nt
. | TRBJ2-7 | TRBV27 | . | CASSLSAVLFSYEQYF | TGTGCCAGCAGTTTATCAGCCGTACTATTCTCCTACGAGCAGTACTTC
. | TRBJ2-5 | TRBV11-2 | TRBD2 | CASSLVRSSGRQETQYF | TGTGCCAGCAGCTTAGTACGATCTAGCGGACGCCAAGAGACCCAGTACTTC
. | TRBJ2-5 | TRBV7-3 | TRBD1 | CASSQGRLETQYF | TGTGCCAGCTCACAGGGGCGTTTGGAGACCCAGTACTTC
. | TRBJ1-2 | TRBV9 | . | CASSVAGGLNYGYTF | TGTGCCAGCAGCGTAGCGGGGGGGCTAAACTATGGCTACACCTTC
. | TRBJ2-2 | TRBV7-8 | . | CASSLSLDRELFF | TGTGCCAGCAGCTTATCCTTGGACAGGGAGCTGTTTTTT
. | TRBJ2-5 | TRBV7-9 | . | CASSLGRQEWTQYF | TGTGCCAGCAGCTTAGGTCGGCAGGAGTGGACCCAGTACTTC
few | TRBJ1-1 | TRBV19 | TRBD1 | CASSRDRGRRNTEAFF | TGTGCCAGTAGTAGGGACAGGGGTCGAAGGAACACTGAAGCTTTCTTT
few | TRBJ2-4 | TRBV13 | . | CASSSYRMNIQYF | TGTGCCAGCAGCTCATACCGAATGAACATTCAGTACTTC
. | TRBJ2-1 | TRBV18 | . | CASSPLRDNEQFF | TGTGCCAGCTCACCCCTTCGGGACAATGAGCAGTTCTTC
once | TRBJ1-2 | TRBV9 | . | CASSVEGRGVYGYTF | TGTGCCAGCAGCGTAGAGGGACGGGGGGTCTATGGCTACACCTTC
. | TRBJ1-4 | TRBV7-9 | TRBD1 | CASSLSGTAGGEKLFF | TGTGCCAGCAGCTTAAGCGGGACCGCAGGGGGTGAAAAACTGTTTTTT
. | TRBJ2-7 | TRBV9 | TRBD1 | CASSRGGLSYEQYF | TGTGCCAGCAGTCGAGGGGGCCTTAGCTACGAGCAGTACTTC
. | TRBJ1-3 | TRBV18 | . | CASSGGYSGNTIYF | TGTGCCAGCTCAGGCGGGTACTCTGGAAACACCATATATTTT